This T cell receptor beta chain was captured by sequencing in a study of T cell responses to AZD1222 COVID-19 vaccine. Sequencing used immunoSEQ multiplex PCR; TCRdb keeps in-frame clones, though not all of them. The data hold fewer than 150,000 clones, with 88% observed a single time. Trimming removed 5 bases at V and 0 bases at J, with 2 bases between. Germline-derived CDR1 and CDR2 are LGHNT and FRNRAP. The CDR3 contains 13 residues. The input for sequencing was peripheral blood, taken on day 0 of AZD1222 vaccination. The sequence was collected from an adult in good health. The chain has TRBV12-5 and TRBJ2-6; no clear D gene. CDR3 sequence reads: CASGSSGANVLTF. For the CDR3, the DNA is TGTGCTAGTGGTAGCTCTGGGGCCAACGTCCTGACTTTC. Looking up the rest from reference TRBV12-5 and TRBJ2-6 gives the full variable domain: DARVTQTPRHKVTEMGQEVTMRCQPILGHNTVFWYRQTMMQGLELLAYFRNRAPLDDSGMPKDRFSAEMPDATLATLKIQPSEPRDSAVYFCASGSSGANVLTFGAGSRLTVL.